This TCR beta chain is from a study of cytotoxic CD8 clonotypes in ibrutinib-treated CLL. Study summary: Responses: some 25 partial, 2 complete; after median about 70 months, around 15 stayed remitted, 12 progressed.

V was shortened by 10 bases and J by 5 bases, with 9 bases between the two germline ends. Germline V gene lookup returns CDR1 MNHEY and CDR2 SVGAGI. This CDR3 spans 11 amino acids. Deep sequencing aimed at 1 in 200,000 to 1 in 1 million T cells' resolution. Sequencing was performed with immunoSEQ multiplex PCR; in TCRdb, only in-frame clones are kept and a portion is missing. This table holds around 70,000 clones, just over 90% found once. The sequencing used PBMCs, collected after 12 months of ibrutinib treatment. The TCR comes from a human donor with chronic lymphocytic leukemia. The chain recombines TRBV6-5 with TRBJ2-1; no clear D gene. CDR3 loop: CATRHNNEQFF. The CDR3 DNA is TGTGCCACCAGGCATAACAATGAGCAGTTCTTC.